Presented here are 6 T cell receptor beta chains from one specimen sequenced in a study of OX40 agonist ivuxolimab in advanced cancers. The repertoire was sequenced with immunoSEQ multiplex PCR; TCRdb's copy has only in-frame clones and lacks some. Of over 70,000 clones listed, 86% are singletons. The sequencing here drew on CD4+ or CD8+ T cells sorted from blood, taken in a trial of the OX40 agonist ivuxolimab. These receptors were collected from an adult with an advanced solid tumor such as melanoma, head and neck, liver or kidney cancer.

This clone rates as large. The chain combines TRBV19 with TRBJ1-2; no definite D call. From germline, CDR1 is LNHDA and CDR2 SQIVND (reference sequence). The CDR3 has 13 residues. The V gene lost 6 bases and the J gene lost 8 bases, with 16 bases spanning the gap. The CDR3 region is CASRITPLEGYTF. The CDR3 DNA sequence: TGTGCCAGTAGGATAACCCCCCTGGAGGGCTACACCTTC.

The CDR3 DNA follows: TGCGCCAGCACCCACCGGGACAGGTCCCTATGGTTCTATGGCTACACCTTC. This encodes CASTHRDRSLWFYGYTF. The chain recombines TRBV23-1 with TRBJ1-2; 8 bases match TRBD1. TRBV23-1 counts as an open reading frame of uncertain function. This CDR3 region has 17 residues. V lost 7 bases to trimming and J lost 4 bases; unmatched junction nucleotides: 17.

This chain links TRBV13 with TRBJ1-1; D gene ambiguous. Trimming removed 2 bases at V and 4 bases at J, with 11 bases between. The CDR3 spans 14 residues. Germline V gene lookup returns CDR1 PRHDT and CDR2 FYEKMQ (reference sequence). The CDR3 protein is CASSLRSATTEAFF. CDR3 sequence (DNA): TGTGCCAGCAGCTTAAGAAGCGCCACCACTGAAGCTTTCTTT.

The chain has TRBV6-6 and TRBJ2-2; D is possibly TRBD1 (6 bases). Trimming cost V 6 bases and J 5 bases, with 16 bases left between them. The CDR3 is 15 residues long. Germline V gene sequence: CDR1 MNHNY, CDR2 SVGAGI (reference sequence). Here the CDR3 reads CASRTGQLRTGELFF. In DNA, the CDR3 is TGTGCCAGCAGGACTGGACAGCTTCGGACCGGGGAGCTGTTTTTT.

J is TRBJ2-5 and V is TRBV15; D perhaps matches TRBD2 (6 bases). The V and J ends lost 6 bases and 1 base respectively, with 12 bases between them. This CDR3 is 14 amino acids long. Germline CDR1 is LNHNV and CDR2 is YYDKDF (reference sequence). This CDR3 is CATRVRLGQETQYF. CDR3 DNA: TGTGCCACCAGGGTTAGACTAGGCCAAGAGACCCAGTACTTC.

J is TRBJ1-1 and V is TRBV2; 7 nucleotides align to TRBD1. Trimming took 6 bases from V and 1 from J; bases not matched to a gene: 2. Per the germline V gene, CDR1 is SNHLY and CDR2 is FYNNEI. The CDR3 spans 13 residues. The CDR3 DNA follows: TGTGCCAGCAGCCGGGACAGGAACACTGAAGCTTTCTTT. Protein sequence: CASSRDRNTEAFF.